A single sample gave rise to the 21 T cell receptor beta chains below, sequenced in a study of cytomegalovirus exposure and HLA in healthy donors. Vbeta (60) and Jbeta (13) primers were used in the PCR. Sequencing used immunoSEQ multiplex PCR; TCRdb keeps in-frame clones, though not all of them. The table includes some 170,000 clones, roughly four fifths detected once. The sequenced material came from PBMCs. All receptors come from a woman aged 18-29 years in good health and CMV-seropositive.

V is TRBV5-4 and J is TRBJ1-3, with 7 bases identical to TRBD1. The CDR3 contains 13 residues. The V gene's germline CDR1 is SGHNT and CDR2 YYREEE (reference sequence). V dropped 6 bases and J dropped 8; count of bases not matched to a gene: 8. The CDR3 nucleotides are TGTGCCAGCACCGCGGACAGGTTAGACACCATATATTTT. As protein: CASTADRLDTIYF.

The rearrangement uses TRBV6-5 and TRBJ1-1, with D hard to call. CDR1 MNHEY and CDR2 SVGAGI come from the germline V gene. This CDR3 is 13 amino acids long. V was shortened by 4 bases and J by 2 bases, with 8 bases between the two germline ends. CDR3 in DNA: TGTGCCAGCAGTTCGGGGAGTAACACTGAAGCTTTCTTT. Its protein is CASSSGSNTEAFF.

This clone was seen a handful of times. The V and J genes are TRBV5-1 and TRBJ1-4; unclear D gene. The germline V gene has CDR1 SGHRS and CDR2 YFSETQ. The ends were cut back, 6 bases at V and 0 bases at J, with 12 bases in the middle. This CDR3 contains 15 residues. The CDR3 loop reads CASNLDGATNEKLFF. The CDR3 DNA is TGCGCCAGCAACCTTGACGGGGCAACTAATGAAAAACTGTTTTTT.

This chain links TRBV9 with TRBJ2-2; D is perhaps TRBD1 (5 bases). This CDR3 has 14 amino acids. V was trimmed by 2 bases and J by 1 base, leaving 6 bases between them. CDR1 SGDLS and CDR2 YYNGEE come from the germline V gene. The CDR3 reads CASSVTGNTGELFF. The CDR3 nucleotides are TGTGCCAGCAGCGTCACAGGGAACACCGGGGAGCTGTTTTTT.

Only one count was recorded for this clone. The V call is TRBV6-6, the J call TRBJ1-2; D unresolved. CDR3 length: 14 residues. Germline assignment: CDR1 MNHNY and CDR2 SVGAGI (reference sequence). V lost 0 bases to trimming and J lost 8 bases, with 13 bases between them. The CDR3 sequence is CASSYSEAFGGYTF. The CDR3 DNA follows: TGTGCCAGCAGTTACTCCGAGGCGTTTGGCGGCTACACCTTC.

The chain links TRBV9 to TRBJ1-3; D ambiguous. Trimming pared 4 bases from V and 4 bases from J, leaving 6 bases between. The CDR3 spans 12 residues. Germline V gene data show CDR1 as SGDLS and CDR2 as YYNGEE. CDR3 in amino acids: CASSIQGNTIYF. DNA of the CDR3: TGTGCCAGCAGCATACAGGGAAACACCATATATTTT.

The J gene is TRBJ2-7, the V gene TRBV2, with no clear D. The germline V and J ends were trimmed by 4 bases and 3 bases, with 16 bases remaining between them. The CDR3 has 15 residues. Per germline, CDR1 SNHLY and CDR2 FYNNEI. CDR3 amino acids: CASSGAGTPRYEQYF. Written as DNA, the CDR3 is TGTGCCAGCAGTGGGGCCGGAACCCCGCGCTACGAGCAGTACTTC. Together with reference TRBV2 and TRBJ2-7, the CDR3 gives the full variable domain: EPEVTQTPSHQVTQMGQEVILRCVPISNHLYFYWYRQILGQKVEFLVSFYNNEISEKSEIFDDQFSVERPDGSNFTLKIRSTKLEDSAMYFCASSGAGTPRYEQYFGPGTRLTVT.

The rearrangement joins TRBV30 to TRBJ1-1; D gene unclear. V was pared by 1 base and J by 3 bases, with 15 bases between. This CDR3 is built from 15 residues. Germline V gene sequence: CDR1 GTSNPN, CDR2 SVGIG (reference sequence). The CDR3, as DNA: TGTGCCTGGAGTGCGAAAGAGGCGGTGGACACTGAAGCTTTCTTT. It codes for CAWSAKEAVDTEAFF. Looking up the rest from reference TRBV30 and TRBJ1-1 gives the full variable domain: SQTIHQWPATLVQPVGSPLSLECTVEGTSNPNLYWYRQAAGRGLQLLFYSVGIGQISSEVPQNLSASRPQDRQFILSSKKLLLSDSGFYLCAWSAKEAVDTEAFFGQGTRLTVV.

This chain connects TRBV29-1 to TRBJ2-7; D might be TRBD1 (7 bases). The CDR3 covers 12 residues. CDR1 is SQVTM and CDR2 is ANQGSEA in the germline V gene. The V end was cut by 5 bases, the J end by 5 bases, with 13 bases between. This CDR3 reads CSVRQGGNEQYF. The CDR3, as DNA: TGCAGCGTTCGGCAGGGGGGCAACGAGCAGTACTTC.

The gene calls are TRBV19 and TRBJ1-4; tentatively, D is TRBD1 (5 bases). The germline V and J ends were trimmed by 0 bases and 8 bases, with 13 bases remaining between them. The CDR3 loop spans 15 amino acids. Germline V gives CDR1 LNHDA, CDR2 SQIVND (reference sequence). CDR3 loop: CASSIDPSGDEKLFF. CDR3 in DNA: TGTGCCAGTAGTATAGATCCCAGCGGGGACGAAAAACTGTTTTTT.

V and J are TRBV5-6 and TRBJ2-1; D unresolved. The V gene's germline CDR1 is SGHDT and CDR2 YYEEEE. The V end was cut by 0 bases, the J end by 12 bases, with 25 bases between. The CDR3 is 17 amino acids. CDR3 bases: TGTGCCAGCAGCTTGGCGCAATCCAAGCTGGCAGGCCCATCGCAGTTCTTC. Encoded protein: CASSLAQSKLAGPSQFF.

CDR3 in DNA: TGTGCCTGGAGTGTACCCCTGACAGGGTTGATCTATGGCTACACCTTC. Protein product: CAWSVPLTGLIYGYTF. The chain couples TRBV30 to TRBJ1-2, with TRBD1 identical over 7 bases. V was clipped by 0 bases and J by 4 bases; unmatched bases: 11. The CDR3 loop spans 16 amino acids. The germline gives CDR1 GTSNPN, CDR2 SVGIG (reference sequence).

In this sample, this clone turned up a few times. V and J are TRBV6-5 and TRBJ2-7, with D possibly TRBD1 on 5 matching bases. The CDR3 loop spans 11 amino acids. The germline CDR1 and CDR2 sequences are MNHEY and SVGAGI. V was cut by 11 bases and J by 9 bases, with 17 bases left in between. The chain's CDR3 is CACGRATGQYF. As DNA, the CDR3 is TGTGCCTGCGGTCGGGCAACAGGGCAGTACTTC.

V usage is TRBV27 and J usage is TRBJ2-7, with 14 positions matching TRBD2. CDR3 length equals 14 residues. V gave up 5 bases and J gave up 7 bases; unmatched junction bases: 4. Germline CDR1 is MNHEY and CDR2 is SMNVEV (reference sequence). CDR3 protein: CASSPGTSGGEQYF. In nucleotides, the CDR3 is TGTGCCAGCAGTCCCGGGACTAGCGGGGGAGAGCAGTACTTC.

The V and J genes are TRBV19 and TRBJ1-5; D might be TRBD1 (5 bases). Germline V gives CDR1 LNHDA, CDR2 SQIVND (reference sequence). There are 17 residues in the CDR3. V lost 3 bases to trimming and J lost 2 bases, with 17 bases between them. CDR3 coding DNA: TGTGCCAGTAGTATTTCCGGGGGAATAGGGGGCAATCAGCCCCAGCATTTT. It yields the protein CASSISGGIGGNQPQHF.

The CDR3 loop is CASGTSGGAEFF. The CDR3 coding sequence is TGCGCCAGCGGGACTAGCGGGGGGGCTGAGTTCTTC. The rearrangement uses TRBV5-1 and TRBJ2-1; 16 bases fit TRBD2. CDR3 size: 12 residues. After removal of 7 bases from V and 14 bases from J, the junction contained 3 bases not matched to a gene. Per the germline V gene, CDR1 is SGHRS and CDR2 is YFSETQ.

The rearrangement links TRBV5-6 to TRBJ1-1, with 7 bases matching TRBD1. Germline V gives CDR1 SGHDT, CDR2 YYEEEE. The CDR3 loop spans 15 amino acids. V shed 4 bases, J shed 0 bases, and the junction held 6 bases outside the gene matches. The CDR3 loop is CASSPEDRMNTEAFF. DNA of the CDR3: TGTGCCAGCAGCCCCGAGGACAGGATGAACACTGAAGCTTTCTTT. The full variable domain, rest sourced from reference TRBV5-6 and TRBJ1-1, is DAGVTQSPTHLIKTRGQQVTLRCSPKSGHDTVSWYQQALGQGPQFIFQYYEEEERQRGNFPDRFSGHQFPNYSSELNVNALLLGDSALYLCASSPEDRMNTEAFFGQGTRLTVV.

The rearrangement uses TRBV11-3 and TRBJ2-3; possible D gene TRBD1, 5 bases. This CDR3 has 13 amino acids. Trimming removed 5 bases from V and 6 bases from J, with 12 bases in between. Germline CDR1 is SGHNT and CDR2 is YENEEA. The CDR3 protein is CASSTPAGDTQYF. CDR3 bases: TGTGCCAGCAGCACCCCAGCAGGGGATACGCAGTATTTT.

The chain carries TRBV6-1 and TRBJ1-1; D is uncertain. V lost 3 bases and J 0 bases, leaving 8 bases between the germline ends. The CDR3 extends over 14 amino acids. Germline CDR1 is MNHNS and CDR2 is SASEGT. The CDR3 coding sequence is TGTGCCAGCAGTGATCAAATAGTGAACACTGAAGCTTTCTTT. As protein: CASSDQIVNTEAFF.

The chain employs TRBV6-5 and TRBJ1-2; D not certain. CDR1 and CDR2 from the germline V gene are MNHEY and SVGAGI. V was shortened by 6 bases and J by 3 bases, with 14 bases between the two germline ends. The CDR3 runs 14 residues. Here the CDR3 reads CASSSPAMHYGYTF. CDR3 sequence (DNA): TGTGCCAGCAGCTCGCCCGCTATGCACTATGGCTACACCTTC.

The chain employs TRBV11-3 and TRBJ2-3; TRBD2 matches at 7 bases. CDR3 size: 18 residues. CDR1 and CDR2 from the germline V gene are SGHNT and YENEEA. V lost 1 base and J lost 4; bases outside the gene matches: 14. The CDR3 DNA reads TGTGCCAGCAGCTTAGTCGGCCCCGGACTAGGGTCGTCAGATACGCAGTATTTT. Its protein product is CASSLVGPGLGSSDTQYF.